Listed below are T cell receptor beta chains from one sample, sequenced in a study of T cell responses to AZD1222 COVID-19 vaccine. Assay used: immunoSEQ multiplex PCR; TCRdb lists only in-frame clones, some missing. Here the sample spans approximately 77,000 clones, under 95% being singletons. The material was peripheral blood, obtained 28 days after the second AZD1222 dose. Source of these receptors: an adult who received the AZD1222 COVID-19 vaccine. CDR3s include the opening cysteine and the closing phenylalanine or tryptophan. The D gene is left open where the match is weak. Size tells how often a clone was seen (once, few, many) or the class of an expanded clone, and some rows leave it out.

CDR3aa: CSAFRNEQFF; CDR3nt: TGCAGTGCTTTCCGGAACGAGCAGTTCTTC; abundance: NA; v_gene: TRBV29-1; j_gene: TRBJ2-1; d_gene: NA
CDR3aa: CASSPGQPNQPQHF; CDR3nt: TGCGCCAGCAGCCCGGGACAGCCAAATCAGCCCCAGCATTTT; abundance: NA; v_gene: TRBV5-1; j_gene: TRBJ1-5; d_gene: TRBD1
CDR3aa: CASSLNSETQYF; CDR3nt: TGTGCCAGCTCACTCAATTCGGAGACCCAGTACTTC; abundance: NA; v_gene: TRBV18; j_gene: TRBJ2-5; d_gene: NA
CDR3aa: CSVGVGGGAEAFF; CDR3nt: TGCAGCGTTGGGGTTGGAGGAGGCGCTGAAGCTTTCTTT; abundance: NA; v_gene: TRBV29-1; j_gene: TRBJ1-1; d_gene: NA
CDR3aa: CASSLTSDSTYEQYF; CDR3nt: TGTGCCAGCAGCTTAACCTCTGACTCAACTTACGAGCAGTACTTC; abundance: once; v_gene: TRBV3-1/TRBV3-2; j_gene: TRBJ2-7; d_gene: NA
CDR3aa: CASSQVRNTEAFF; CDR3nt: TGTGCCAGCAGCCAAGTCAGGAACACTGAAGCTTTCTTT; abundance: NA; v_gene: TRBV14; j_gene: TRBJ1-1; d_gene: NA
CDR3aa: CASSTQARGTEAFF; CDR3nt: TGTGCCAGCAGTACCCAGGCACGGGGCACTGAAGCTTTCTTT; abundance: NA; v_gene: TRBV9; j_gene: TRBJ1-1; d_gene: NA
CDR3aa: CASHGVGLGEKLFF; CDR3nt: TGTGCCAGCCATGGGGTGGGGCTGGGGGAAAAACTGTTTTTT; abundance: NA; v_gene: TRBV28; j_gene: TRBJ1-4; d_gene: NA
CDR3aa: CASSSGYHHHEQYF; CDR3nt: TGTGCCAGTAGTAGTGGCTATCACCACCACGAGCAGTACTTC; abundance: NA; v_gene: TRBV19; j_gene: TRBJ2-7; d_gene: NA
CDR3aa: CAISETQISNQPQHF; CDR3nt: TGTGCCATCAGTGAAACACAGATTAGCAATCAGCCCCAGCATTTT; abundance: NA; v_gene: TRBV10-3; j_gene: TRBJ1-5; d_gene: NA
CDR3aa: CAGRDSEDYGYTF; CDR3nt: TGTGCCGGCCGGGACTCAGAGGACTATGGCTACACCTTC; abundance: NA; v_gene: TRBV6-6; j_gene: TRBJ1-2; d_gene: NA
CDR3aa: CASSQDWGAGGNTIYF; CDR3nt: TGTGCCAGCAGCCAAGATTGGGGGGCTGGTGGAAACACCATATATTTT; abundance: NA; v_gene: TRBV3-1/TRBV3-2; j_gene: TRBJ1-3; d_gene: NA
CDR3aa: CASSSWGGQSGNTIYF; CDR3nt: TGTGCCAGCAGCTCATGGGGAGGACAGTCTGGAAACACCATATATTTT; abundance: NA; v_gene: TRBV7-6; j_gene: TRBJ1-3; d_gene: NA
CDR3aa: CASSDSGLLGGELFF; CDR3nt: TGCGCCAGCAGTGACTCGGGACTTTTGGGCGGGGAGCTGTTTTTT; abundance: NA; v_gene: TRBV10-1; j_gene: TRBJ2-2; d_gene: NA
CDR3aa: CASSVGTVGSTIYF; CDR3nt: TGTGCCAGCAGCGTTGGGACGGTGGGGTCCACCATATATTTT; abundance: NA; v_gene: TRBV9; j_gene: TRBJ1-3; d_gene: NA
CDR3aa: CATGTGHDTEAFF; CDR3nt: TGTGCCACCGGCACAGGCCACGACACTGAAGCTTTCTTT; abundance: NA; v_gene: TRBV24-1; j_gene: TRBJ1-1; d_gene: NA
CDR3aa: CASSARGETQYF; CDR3nt: TGTGCCAGCAGCGCGAGAGGGGAGACCCAGTACTTC; abundance: NA; v_gene: TRBV9; j_gene: TRBJ2-5; d_gene: NA
CDR3aa: CASTGLRLQETQYF; CDR3nt: TGTGCCAGCACAGGGTTGAGACTCCAAGAGACCCAGTACTTC; abundance: NA; v_gene: TRBV6-5; j_gene: TRBJ2-5; d_gene: NA
CDR3aa: CASSDLAGVFSNEQFF; CDR3nt: TGTGCCAGCAGCGACCTAGCGGGAGTTTTCTCCAATGAGCAGTTCTTC; abundance: NA; v_gene: TRBV7-9; j_gene: TRBJ2-1; d_gene: TRBD2
CDR3aa: CASSLAGSGELFF; CDR3nt: TGTGCCAGCAGCTTAGCCGGGTCCGGGGAGCTGTTTTTT; abundance: NA; v_gene: TRBV7-2; j_gene: TRBJ2-2; d_gene: NA
CDR3aa: CAIRVGPGPSETQYF; CDR3nt: TGTGCCATCAGAGTGGGCCCAGGGCCTTCAGAGACCCAGTACTTC; abundance: NA; v_gene: TRBV10-3; j_gene: TRBJ2-5; d_gene: NA
CDR3aa: CASSLVAGGSSPLHF; CDR3nt: TGTGCCAGCAGTTTGGTAGCAGGGGGCAGTTCACCCCTCCACTTT; abundance: once; v_gene: TRBV28; j_gene: TRBJ1-6; d_gene: TRBD1
CDR3aa: CASSHNWDRRETQYF; CDR3nt: TGCGCCAGCAGCCATAACTGGGACCGGAGGGAGACCCAGTACTTC; abundance: once; v_gene: TRBV5-1; j_gene: TRBJ2-5; d_gene: NA
CDR3aa: CASSPGIYGYTF; CDR3nt: TGTGCCAGCAGCCCGGGCATCTATGGCTACACCTTC; abundance: NA; v_gene: TRBV3-1/TRBV3-2; j_gene: TRBJ1-2; d_gene: NA
CDR3aa: CASSPIQTSGTLYNEQFF; CDR3nt: TGCGCCAGCAGCCCGATTCAGACTAGCGGGACCCTCTACAATGAGCAGTTCTTC; abundance: NA; v_gene: TRBV5-1; j_gene: TRBJ2-1; d_gene: TRBD2
CDR3aa: CASTLRADTQYF; CDR3nt: TGTGCCAGCACTCTCCGGGCAGATACGCAGTATTTT; abundance: NA; v_gene: TRBV12-3/TRBV12-4; j_gene: TRBJ2-3; d_gene: NA
CDR3aa: CSVEGATYEQYF; CDR3nt: TGCAGCGTTGAAGGCGCAACCTACGAGCAGTACTTC; abundance: once; v_gene: TRBV29-1; j_gene: TRBJ2-7; d_gene: NA